This T cell receptor (beta chain) was obtained from a study of shared T cell receptors in the human thymus. Assay used: immunoSEQ multiplex PCR; TCRdb lists only in-frame clones, some missing. The sample shows some 640,000 clones, 70% to 90% of them seen only once. Another study also made use of these data, one on human thymus T cells. That paper adds: Corrective surgery for congenital heart defects was being performed on the healthy Finnish infants who were the donors. Thymus tissue for the work was resected from patients undergoing corrective heart surgery. It looked as if thymic and blood repertoires used V and J genes in a biased way. Unrelated individuals were reported by related research to share highly overlapping thymic repertoires.

The TCR was taken from a boy younger than two with a congenital heart defect. The source material was thymocytes.

CDR3 nucleotide sequence: TGTGCCAGCAGTCCACGCGGTAGCGGGGGGGATACGCAGTATTTT. It yields the protein CASSPRGSGGDTQYF. The chain employs TRBV27 and TRBJ2-3, with TRBD2 matching 10 bases. J was trimmed by 6 bases and V by 5 bases; bases with no gene match: 8. The CDR3 has 15 amino acids. Germline CDR1 and CDR2: MNHEY and SMNVEV (reference sequence).